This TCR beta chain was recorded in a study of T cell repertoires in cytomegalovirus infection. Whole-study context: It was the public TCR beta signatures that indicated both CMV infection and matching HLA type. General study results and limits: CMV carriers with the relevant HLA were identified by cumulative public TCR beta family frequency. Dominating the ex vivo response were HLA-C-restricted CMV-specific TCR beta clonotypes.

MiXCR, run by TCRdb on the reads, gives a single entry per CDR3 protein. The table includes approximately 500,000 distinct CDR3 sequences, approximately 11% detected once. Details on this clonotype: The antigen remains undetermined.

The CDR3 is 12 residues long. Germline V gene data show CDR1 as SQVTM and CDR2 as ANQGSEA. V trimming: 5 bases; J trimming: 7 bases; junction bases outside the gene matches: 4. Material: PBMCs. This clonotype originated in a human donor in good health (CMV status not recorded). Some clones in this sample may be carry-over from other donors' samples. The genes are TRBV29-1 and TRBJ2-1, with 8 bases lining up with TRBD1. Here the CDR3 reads CSVWTGLNEQFF. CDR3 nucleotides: TGCAGCGTTTGGACAGGGTTGAATGAGCAGTTCTTC.